This T cell receptor (beta chain) stems from a study of blood T cell repertoires in COVID-19. Sequenced by immunoSEQ multiplex PCR; TCRdb stores in-frame clones only, minus some. Altogether 250,000 or so clones are present, 86% being singletons, with the ten largest covering 2% to 2.5%. The V gene end was trimmed by 0 bases and the J gene end by 7 bases; junction bases not matched to a gene: 8. The CDR3 runs to 15 residues. Looked up from germline, CDR1 is MNHEY and CDR2 is SMNVEV (reference sequence). Participant ages covered about 18 to 95 years across 25 or so US areas. Two consecutive negative NP/OP PCR tests, clearance, or resolved symptoms defined Cohort 3 recovery.

The chain uses TRBV27 and TRBJ2-7; 8 bases agree with TRBD1. Sequences were obtained from PBMCs or T cells enriched from blood (not recorded which). The clonotype originates from a woman aged 45-59 years who had recovered from COVID-19. The DNA for the CDR3 is TGTGCCAGCAGTTTATCTTCGCAGGGGGCGGGAGAGCAGTACTTC. Its protein is CASSLSSQGAGEQYF.